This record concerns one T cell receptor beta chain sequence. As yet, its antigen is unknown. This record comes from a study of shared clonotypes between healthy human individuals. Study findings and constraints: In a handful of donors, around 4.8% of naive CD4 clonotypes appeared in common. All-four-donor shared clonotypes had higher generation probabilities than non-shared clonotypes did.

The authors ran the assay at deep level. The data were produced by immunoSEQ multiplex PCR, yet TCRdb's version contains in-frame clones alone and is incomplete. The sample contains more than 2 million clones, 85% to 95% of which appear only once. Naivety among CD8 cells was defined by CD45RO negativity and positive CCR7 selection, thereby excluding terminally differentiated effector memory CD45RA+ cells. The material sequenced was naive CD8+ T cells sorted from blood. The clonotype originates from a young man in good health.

For the CDR3, the DNA is TGTGCCAGCAGTTACACCGAGGGGACGGTACCCCTCCACTTT. Amino acid sequence: CASSYTEGTVPLHF. The J gene is TRBJ1-6, the V gene TRBV6-5; tentative D call: TRBD1 (5 bases). CDR3 length equals 14 residues. Germline V gene sequence: CDR1 MNHEY, CDR2 SVGAGI. Trimming cost V 2 bases and J 12 bases, with 14 bases left between them.